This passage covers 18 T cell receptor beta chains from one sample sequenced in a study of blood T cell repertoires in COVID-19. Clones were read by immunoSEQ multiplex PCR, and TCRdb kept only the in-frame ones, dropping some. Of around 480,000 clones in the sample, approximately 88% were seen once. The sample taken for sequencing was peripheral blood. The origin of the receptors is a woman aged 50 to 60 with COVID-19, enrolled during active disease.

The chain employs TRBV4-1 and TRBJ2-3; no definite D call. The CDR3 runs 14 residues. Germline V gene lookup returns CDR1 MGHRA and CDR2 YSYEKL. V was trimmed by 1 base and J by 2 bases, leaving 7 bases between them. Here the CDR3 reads CASSQVTFTDTQYF. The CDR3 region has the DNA TGCGCCAGCAGCCAAGTCACTTTCACAGATACGCAGTATTTT.

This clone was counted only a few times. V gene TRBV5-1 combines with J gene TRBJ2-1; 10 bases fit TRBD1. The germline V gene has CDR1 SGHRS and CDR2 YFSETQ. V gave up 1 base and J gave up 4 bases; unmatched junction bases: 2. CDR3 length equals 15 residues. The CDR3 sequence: CASSLRDRGYNEQFF. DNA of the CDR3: TGCGCCAGCAGCTTGCGGGACAGGGGATACAATGAGCAGTTCTTC.

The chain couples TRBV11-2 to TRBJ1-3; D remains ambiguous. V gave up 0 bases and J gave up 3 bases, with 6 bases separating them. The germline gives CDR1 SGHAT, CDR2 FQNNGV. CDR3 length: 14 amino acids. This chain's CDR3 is CASSLDRVGNTIYF. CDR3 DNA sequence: TGTGCCAGCAGCTTAGATCGTGTTGGAAACACCATATATTTT.

CDR3 region: CASSYKTGQAPYGYTF. In DNA, the CDR3 is TGTGCCAGTAGTTATAAGACGGGACAGGCTCCCTATGGCTACACCTTC. The chain recombines TRBV19 with TRBJ1-2, with 8 positions matching TRBD1. CDR3 length equals 16 residues. V shed 5 bases, J shed 4 bases, and the junction held 12 bases outside the gene matches. Germline lookup yields CDR1 LNHDA and CDR2 SQIVND (reference sequence).

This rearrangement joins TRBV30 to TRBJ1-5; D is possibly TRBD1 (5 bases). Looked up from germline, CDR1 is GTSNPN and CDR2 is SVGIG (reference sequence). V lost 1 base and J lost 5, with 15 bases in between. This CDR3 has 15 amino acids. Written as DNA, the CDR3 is TGTGCCTGGAGTGAGTTTTTAGGAGGGGATCAGCCCCAGCATTTT. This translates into CAWSEFLGGDQPQHF.

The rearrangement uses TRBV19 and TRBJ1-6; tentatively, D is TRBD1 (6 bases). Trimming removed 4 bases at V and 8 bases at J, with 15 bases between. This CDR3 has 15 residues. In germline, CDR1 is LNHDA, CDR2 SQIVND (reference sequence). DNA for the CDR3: TGTGCCAGTAGTAGAAACGGGACACCGGATTCACCCCTCCACTTT. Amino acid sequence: CASSRNGTPDSPLHF.

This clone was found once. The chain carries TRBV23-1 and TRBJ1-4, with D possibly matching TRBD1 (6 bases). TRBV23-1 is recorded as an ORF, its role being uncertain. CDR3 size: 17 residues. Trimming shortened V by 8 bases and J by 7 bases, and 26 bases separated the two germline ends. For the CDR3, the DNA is TGCGCCAGCCGGGACCGGGGACAAGGGACGGTAGGTGAAAAACTGTTTTTT. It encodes CASRDRGQGTVGEKLFF.

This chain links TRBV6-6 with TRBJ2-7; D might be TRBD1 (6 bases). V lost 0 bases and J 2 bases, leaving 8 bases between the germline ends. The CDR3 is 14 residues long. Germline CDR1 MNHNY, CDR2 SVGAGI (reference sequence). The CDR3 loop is CASSYSSGAYEQYF. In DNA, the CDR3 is TGTGCCAGCAGTTACTCATCAGGGGCCTACGAGCAGTACTTC.

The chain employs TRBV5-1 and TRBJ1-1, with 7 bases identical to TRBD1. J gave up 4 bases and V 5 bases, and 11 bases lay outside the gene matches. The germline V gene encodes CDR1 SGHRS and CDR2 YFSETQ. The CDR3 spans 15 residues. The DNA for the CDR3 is TGCGCCAGCAGATCCCAAACAGGGGACTCCACTGAAGCTTTCTTT. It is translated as CASRSQTGDSTEAFF.

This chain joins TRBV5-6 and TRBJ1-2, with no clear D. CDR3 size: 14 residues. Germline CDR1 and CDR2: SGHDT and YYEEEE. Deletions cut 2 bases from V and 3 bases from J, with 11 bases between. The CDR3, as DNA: TGTGCCAGCAGCTTCGGTCCCCTCGACTATGGCTACACCTTC. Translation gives CASSFGPLDYGYTF.

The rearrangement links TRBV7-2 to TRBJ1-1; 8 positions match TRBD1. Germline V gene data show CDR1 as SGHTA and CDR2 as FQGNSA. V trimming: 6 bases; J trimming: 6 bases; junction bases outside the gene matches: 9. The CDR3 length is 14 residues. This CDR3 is CASSRTGRLPEAFF. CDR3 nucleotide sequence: TGTGCCAGCAGTCGGACAGGGAGATTACCTGAAGCTTTCTTT.

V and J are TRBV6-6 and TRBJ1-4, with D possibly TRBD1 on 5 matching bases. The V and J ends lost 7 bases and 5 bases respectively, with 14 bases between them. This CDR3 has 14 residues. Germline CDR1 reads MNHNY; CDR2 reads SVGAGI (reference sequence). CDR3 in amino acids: CASKWGRQNEKLFF. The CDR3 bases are TGTGCCAGCAAGTGGGGCAGGCAAAATGAAAAACTGTTTTTT.

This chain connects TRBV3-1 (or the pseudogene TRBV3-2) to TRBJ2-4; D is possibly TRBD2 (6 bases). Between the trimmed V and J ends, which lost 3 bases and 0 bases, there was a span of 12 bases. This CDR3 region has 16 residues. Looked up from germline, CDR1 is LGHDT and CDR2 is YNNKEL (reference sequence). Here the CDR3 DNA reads TGTGCCAGCAGCCAGGACGGGAGAATAGCCAAAAACATTCAGTACTTC. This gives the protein CASSQDGRIAKNIQYF.

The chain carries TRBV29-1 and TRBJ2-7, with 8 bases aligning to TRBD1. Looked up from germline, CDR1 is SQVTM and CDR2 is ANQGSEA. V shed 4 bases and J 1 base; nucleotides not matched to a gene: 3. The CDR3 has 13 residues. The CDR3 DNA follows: TGCAGCGTTGGGACAGGGAGGTCCTACGAGCAGTACTTC. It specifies CSVGTGRSYEQYF.

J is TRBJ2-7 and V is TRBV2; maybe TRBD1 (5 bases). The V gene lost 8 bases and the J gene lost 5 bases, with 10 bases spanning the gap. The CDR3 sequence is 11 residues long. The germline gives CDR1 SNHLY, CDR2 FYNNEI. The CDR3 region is CASATGHEQYF. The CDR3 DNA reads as TGTGCCAGCGCTACAGGCCACGAGCAGTACTTC.

The CDR3 DNA reads TGCGCCAGCAGTCAATACTGGGAGGCTAACTATGGCTACACCTTC. Translating gives CASSQYWEANYGYTF. The chain employs TRBV23-1 and TRBJ1-2, with D hard to call. TRBV23-1 is recorded as an ORF, its role being uncertain. Trimming pared 1 base from V and 0 bases from J, leaving 9 bases between. CDR3 size: 15 residues.

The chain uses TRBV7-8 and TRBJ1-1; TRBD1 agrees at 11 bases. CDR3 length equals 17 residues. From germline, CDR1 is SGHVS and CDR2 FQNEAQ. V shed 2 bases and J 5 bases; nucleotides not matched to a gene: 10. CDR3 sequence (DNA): TGTGCCAGCAGCTTACCGGGGACAGGGGGTTCAGGTACTGAAGCTTTCTTT. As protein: CASSLPGTGGSGTEAFF.

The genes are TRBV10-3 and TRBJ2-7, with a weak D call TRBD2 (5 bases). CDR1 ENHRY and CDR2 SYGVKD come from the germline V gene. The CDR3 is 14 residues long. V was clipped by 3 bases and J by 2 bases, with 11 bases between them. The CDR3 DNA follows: TGTGCCATCAGTGACCAGCGGCAGACCTACGAGCAGTACTTC. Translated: CAISDQRQTYEQYF.